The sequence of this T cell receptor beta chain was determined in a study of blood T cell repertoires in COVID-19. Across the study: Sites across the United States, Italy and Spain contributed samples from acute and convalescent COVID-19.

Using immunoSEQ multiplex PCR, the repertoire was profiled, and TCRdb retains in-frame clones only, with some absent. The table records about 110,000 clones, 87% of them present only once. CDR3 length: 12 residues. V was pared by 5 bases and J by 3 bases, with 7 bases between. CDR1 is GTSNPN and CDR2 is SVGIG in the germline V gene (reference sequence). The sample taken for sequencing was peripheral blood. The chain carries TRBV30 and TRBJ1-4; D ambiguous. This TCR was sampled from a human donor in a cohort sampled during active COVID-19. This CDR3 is CAWSVSNEKLFF. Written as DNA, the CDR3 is TGTGCCTGGTCAGTTTCTAATGAAAAACTGTTTTTT.